The rows below give T cell receptor beta chains drawn from one sample of a study of T-cell reconstitution after alpha-beta-depleted transplantation in children. TCRdb re-called the PCR reads through MiXCR, storing one row per CDR3 protein. Of approximately 500,000 distinct CDR3 sequences in the sample, about 10% were seen once. This material consisted of PBMCs, taken before TCRalphabeta/CD19-depleted stem cell transplant. The receptor set was obtained from a child under 10 years old with inherited bone marrow failure, due to receive a stem cell transplant. Both conserved end residues are part of each CDR3. A D gene is named only where the DNA matches it firmly. Expanded clones get a size class; other rows say once, few or many, or leave the size out.

V gene	J gene	D gene	clone size	CDR3 length	CDR3 protein	CDR3 DNA
TRBV7-2	TRBJ2-5	TRBD2	many	16	CASSSASSGRRGTQYF	TGTGCCAGCAGCTCGGCCTCTAGCGGGAGGAGGGGGACCCAGTACTTC
TRBV6-5	TRBJ2-7	.	many	15	CASSYSTRVLYEQYF	TGTGCCAGCAGTTACTCGACGAGGGTACTCTACGAGCAGTACTTC
TRBV6-1	TRBJ2-3	TRBD2	many	15	CASSDSGMNTDTQYF	TGTGCCAGCAGTGATAGCGGGATGAACACAGATACGCAGTATTTT
TRBV30	TRBJ2-2	.	few	13	CAWSVHPTGELFF	TGTGCCTGGAGTGTACACCCCACCGGGGAGCTGTTTTTT
TRBV12-3/TRBV12-4	TRBJ1-1	.	many	15	CASSLGKGRSGEAFF	TGTGCCAGCAGTTTAGGTAAGGGGAGGTCGGGTGAAGCTTTCTTT
TRBV7-9	TRBJ2-7	.	many	11	CASSFRYEQYF	TGTGCCAGCAGCTTCAGGTACGAGCAGTACTTC
TRBV20-1	TRBJ2-5	TRBD2	few	15	CSASRTSDPQETQYF	TGCAGTGCTAGCCGGACTAGCGACCCCCAAGAGACCCAGTACTTC
TRBV12-3/TRBV12-4	TRBJ2-7	.	many	12	CASSSMVVEQYF	TGTGCCAGCAGTTCCATGGTAGTCGAGCAGTACTTC
TRBV12-3/TRBV12-4	TRBJ2-6	TRBD2	.	13	CASSLEGGGVLTF	TGTGCCAGCAGTTTGGAGGGCGGGGGCGTCCTGACTTTC
TRBV12-3/TRBV12-4	TRBJ2-1	.	many	15	CASSLSGSRYNEQFF	TGTGCCAGCAGTTTATCCGGTAGCCGGTACAATGAGCAGTTCTTC
TRBV3-1	TRBJ2-7	.	many	16	CASSLEYGGIGYEQYF	TGTGCCAGCAGCCTCGAATATGGAGGGATAGGTTACGAGCAGTACTTC
TRBV7-9	TRBJ2-1	TRBD2	many	14	CASSRGLANNEQFF	TGTGCCAGCAGCCGGGGACTAGCGAACAATGAGCAGTTCTTC
TRBV4-1	TRBJ2-2	TRBD2	.	16	CASSLSRTSLPGELFF	TGCGCCAGCAGCCTTTCGAGGACTAGCCTCCCCGGGGAGCTGTTTTTT
TRBV5-4	TRBJ2-3	TRBD1	many	14	CASSRGQELDTQYF	TGTGCCAGCAGCCGGGGACAGGAATTAGATACGCAGTATTTT